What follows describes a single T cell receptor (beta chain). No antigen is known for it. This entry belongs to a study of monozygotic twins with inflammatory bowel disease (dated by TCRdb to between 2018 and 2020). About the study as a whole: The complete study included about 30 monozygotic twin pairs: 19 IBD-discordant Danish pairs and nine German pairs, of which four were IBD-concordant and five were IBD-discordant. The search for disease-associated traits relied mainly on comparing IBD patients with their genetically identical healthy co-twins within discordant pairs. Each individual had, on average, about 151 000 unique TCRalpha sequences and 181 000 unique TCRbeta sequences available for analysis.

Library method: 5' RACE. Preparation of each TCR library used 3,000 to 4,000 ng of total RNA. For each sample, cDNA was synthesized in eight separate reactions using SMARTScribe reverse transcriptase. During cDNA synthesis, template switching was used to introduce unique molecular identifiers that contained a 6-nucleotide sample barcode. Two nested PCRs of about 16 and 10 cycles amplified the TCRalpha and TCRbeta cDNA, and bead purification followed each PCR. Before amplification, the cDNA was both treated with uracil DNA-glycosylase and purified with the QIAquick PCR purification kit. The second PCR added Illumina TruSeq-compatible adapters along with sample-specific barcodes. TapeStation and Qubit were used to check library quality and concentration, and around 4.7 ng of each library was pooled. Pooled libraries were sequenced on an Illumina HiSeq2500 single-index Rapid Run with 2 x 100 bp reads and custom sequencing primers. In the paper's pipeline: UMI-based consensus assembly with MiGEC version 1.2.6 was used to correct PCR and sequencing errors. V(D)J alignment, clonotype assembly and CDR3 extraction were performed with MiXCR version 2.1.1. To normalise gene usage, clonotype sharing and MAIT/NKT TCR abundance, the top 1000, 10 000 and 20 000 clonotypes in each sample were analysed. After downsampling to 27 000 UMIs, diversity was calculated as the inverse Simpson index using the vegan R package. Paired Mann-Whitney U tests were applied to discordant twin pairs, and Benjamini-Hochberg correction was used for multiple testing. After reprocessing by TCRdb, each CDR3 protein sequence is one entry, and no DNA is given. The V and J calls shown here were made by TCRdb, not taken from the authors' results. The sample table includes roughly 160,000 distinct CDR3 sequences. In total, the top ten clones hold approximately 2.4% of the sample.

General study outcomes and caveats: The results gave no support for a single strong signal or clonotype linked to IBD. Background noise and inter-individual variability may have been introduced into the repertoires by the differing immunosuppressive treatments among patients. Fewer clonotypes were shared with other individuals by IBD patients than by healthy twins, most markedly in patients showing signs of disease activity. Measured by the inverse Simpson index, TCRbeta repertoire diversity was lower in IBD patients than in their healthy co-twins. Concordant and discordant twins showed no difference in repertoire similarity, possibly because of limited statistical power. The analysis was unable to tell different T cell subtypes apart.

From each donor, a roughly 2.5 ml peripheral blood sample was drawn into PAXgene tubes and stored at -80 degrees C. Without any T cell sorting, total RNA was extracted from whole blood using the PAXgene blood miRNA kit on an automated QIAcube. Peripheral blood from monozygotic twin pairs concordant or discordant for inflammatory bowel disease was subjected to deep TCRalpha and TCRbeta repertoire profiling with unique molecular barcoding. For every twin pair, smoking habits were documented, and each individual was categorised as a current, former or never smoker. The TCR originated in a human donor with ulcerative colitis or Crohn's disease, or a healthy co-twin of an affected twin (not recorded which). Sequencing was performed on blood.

The CDR3 sequence is CASSLGFGNSGDQPQHF. The chain couples TRBV5-6 to TRBJ1-5. Measured from the cysteine to the phenylalanine, the CDR3 is 17 residues long. No DNA accompanies this entry. CDR1 is given as SGHDT and CDR2 as YYEEEE, both from the germline V gene.